Listed here are 6 T cell receptor beta chains from one sample, sequenced in a study of cytomegalovirus exposure and HLA in healthy donors. 13 Jbeta primers and 60 Vbeta primers were used for the PCR. Profiled with immunoSEQ multiplex PCR; TCRdb holds only in-frame clones, not every one. The table includes about 140,000 clones, 82% detected once. The source material was PBMCs. The receptors were gathered from a woman aged 55 to 70 in good health and CMV-seropositive.

This clone has a single count. This chain connects TRBV6-6 to TRBJ1-4; D remains unclear. V was clipped by 6 bases and J by 7 bases, with 12 bases between them. The CDR3 spans 13 residues. Germline V gene sequence: CDR1 MNHNY, CDR2 SVGAGI (reference sequence). The CDR3: CASSHRLGEKLFF. The CDR3 region has the DNA TGTGCCAGCAGCCACCGCCTAGGTGAAAAACTGTTTTTT.

The chain joins TRBV5-6 to TRBJ1-1, with D unclear. This CDR3 comprises 15 residues. Between the trimmed V and J ends, which lost 1 base and 1 base, there was a span of 11 bases. Per germline, CDR1 SGHDT and CDR2 YYEEEE. The CDR3 here is CASSLLPGKNTEAFF. The DNA of the CDR3 is TGTGCCAGCAGCTTGTTACCGGGGAAGAACACTGAAGCTTTCTTT.

The chain recombines TRBV6-5 with TRBJ2-1; D is possibly TRBD1 (6 bases). The CDR3 totals 13 residues. The germline V gene has CDR1 MNHEY and CDR2 SVGAGI. Trimming cost V 5 bases and J 4 bases, with 9 bases left between them. The CDR3 sequence is CASSLQGYNEQFF. As DNA, the CDR3 is TGTGCCAGCAGTCTACAGGGTTACAATGAGCAGTTCTTC.

The chain is built from TRBV7-5 and TRBJ1-4; the table's D call, TRBD1, was not checked against the DNA. TRBV7-5 is shown as a pseudogene. This CDR3 contains 16 residues. The CDR3 spells CARSITPTGVGEKLFF. The CDR3 bases are TGTGCCAGAAGCATAACCCCGACAGGGGTCGGGGAAAAACTGTTTTTT.

CDR3 coding DNA: TGTGCCAGCAGCATAGGACAGGGAGGAAATCAGCCCCAGCATTTT. This sequence encodes CASSIGQGGNQPQHF. This rearrangement joins TRBV6-5 to TRBJ1-5; TRBD1 matches 8 bases. CDR3 length equals 15 residues. Looked up from germline, CDR1 is MNHEY and CDR2 is SVGAGI. V shed 6 bases and J 4 bases; nucleotides not matched to a gene: 8.

V and J are TRBV7-9 and TRBJ2-5, with D possibly TRBD1 on 5 matching bases. With 5 bases removed from V and 5 bases from J, the gap between germline ends came to 18 bases. This CDR3 spans 15 amino acids. In germline, CDR1 is SEHNR, CDR2 FQNEAQ (reference sequence). As DNA, the CDR3 is TGTGCCAGCAGCCCCTCAGTGGGGCGATGGGAGACCCAGTACTTC. It specifies CASSPSVGRWETQYF.